Following are 25 T cell receptor beta chains from one sample sequenced in a study of blood T cell repertoires in COVID-19. Profiled with immunoSEQ multiplex PCR; TCRdb holds only in-frame clones, not every one. Of under 200,000 clones in the sample, approximately 88% were seen once. Sample: peripheral blood. The origin of the receptors is a woman aged 60 to 75 with acute or convalescent COVID-19.

The rearrangement joins TRBV19 to TRBJ1-1; 7 bases align to TRBD1. After removal of 10 bases from V and 3 bases from J, the junction contained 17 bases not matched to a gene. CDR1 is LNHDA and CDR2 is SQIVND in the germline V gene (reference sequence). The CDR3 sequence is 16 residues long. The chain's CDR3 is CATQARAGGRDTEAFF. The CDR3 nucleotides read TGTGCCACCCAGGCGAGGGCAGGGGGACGGGACACTGAAGCTTTCTTT.

The CDR3 region has the DNA TGTGCCAGCAGCTTATCGACAGGAATGAACACTGAAGCTTTCTTT. Amino acids: CASSLSTGMNTEAFF. This chain links TRBV7-2 with TRBJ1-1; a possible D gene is TRBD1 (6 bases). The CDR3 covers 15 residues. V was trimmed by 2 bases and J by 0 bases, leaving 10 bases between them. Germline V gene sequence: CDR1 SGHTA, CDR2 FQGNSA.

The genes are TRBV18 and TRBJ1-1; D remains ambiguous. Germline CDR1 reads KGHSH; CDR2 reads LQKENI. This CDR3 is 13 amino acids long. V was trimmed by 5 bases and J by 0 bases, leaving 7 bases between them. The CDR3 region has the DNA TGTGCCAGCTCATCCGACTTGAACACTGAAGCTTTCTTT. Protein: CASSSDLNTEAFF.

This chain connects TRBV28 to TRBJ1-3, with 7 bases identical to TRBD1. J gave up 4 bases and V 3 bases, and 6 bases lay outside the gene matches. The CDR3 totals 15 residues. Germline V lookup: CDR1 MDHEN, CDR2 SYDVKM. This CDR3 reads CASSLDSTGGNTIYF. DNA for the CDR3: TGTGCCAGCAGTTTGGATTCGACAGGGGGAAACACCATATATTTT. Filled out from reference TRBV28 and TRBJ1-3, the complete variable domain reads DVKVTQSSRYLVKRTGEKVFLECVQDMDHENMFWYRQDPGLGLRLIYFSYDVKMKEKGDIPEGYSVSREKKERFSLILESASTNQTSMYLCASSLDSTGGNTIYFGEGSWLTVV.

In this sample, this clone turned up a few times. The CDR3 spells CASSLFEKNTEAFF. For the CDR3, the DNA is TGTGCCAGCAGCTTATTTGAGAAGAACACTGAAGCTTTCTTT. The chain carries TRBV7-2 and TRBJ1-1, with D unresolved. The germline gives CDR1 SGHTA, CDR2 FQGNSA. V lost 2 bases to trimming and J lost 1 base, with 8 bases between them. The CDR3 consists of 14 residues.

This chain connects TRBV7-8 to TRBJ2-5; 10 bases agree with TRBD2. CDR1 is SGHVS and CDR2 is FQNEAQ in the germline V gene. This CDR3 spans 16 amino acids. The V and J ends lost 2 bases and 7 bases, in that order; junction bases with no gene match: 10. Here the CDR3 DNA reads TGTGCCAGCAGCTTACGGACTAGCGGCCCAATCGGGACCCAGTACTTC. Translated: CASSLRTSGPIGTQYF.

This clone came up once. The V and J genes are TRBV18 and TRBJ2-1, with a weak D call TRBD2 (6 bases). The CDR3 sequence is 15 residues long. Trimming left V 3 bases short and J 5 bases short, with 14 bases between. The germline V gene has CDR1 KGHSH and CDR2 LQKENI. The CDR3 protein is CASSPQTSRNNEQFF. CDR3 bases: TGTGCCAGCTCACCGCAAACTAGCAGGAACAATGAGCAGTTCTTC.

V is TRBV4-2 and J is TRBJ2-3; TRBD2 matches 7 bases. Trimming removed 1 base from V and 1 base from J; junction bases left unmatched: 5. CDR3 length: 16 residues. Germline V CDR1 and CDR2: LGHNA, YNFKEQ. In nucleotides, the CDR3 is TGTGCCAGCAGCCAAGGGCGGGGGATGGGCACAGATACGCAGTATTTT. This translates into CASSQGRGMGTDTQYF.

This clone has a handful of counts. The V gene is TRBV3-1 (or the pseudogene TRBV3-2), the J gene TRBJ1-6; D remains ambiguous. This CDR3 spans 15 amino acids. CDR1 LGHDT and CDR2 YNNKEL come from the germline V gene (reference sequence). Deletions cut 1 base from V and 6 bases from J, with 10 bases between. The CDR3 protein is CASSQGDQRNSPLHF. The CDR3 region has the DNA TGTGCCAGCAGCCAAGGCGATCAGCGTAATTCACCCCTCCACTTT.

This chain connects TRBV11-2 to TRBJ2-3; D possibly corresponds to TRBD2 (5 bases). This CDR3 has 13 amino acids. Germline V gene data show CDR1 as SGHAT and CDR2 as FQNNGV. Trimming left V 5 bases short and J 1 base short, with 7 bases between. The CDR3 DNA follows: TGTGCCAGCAGCCGGGATGGCACAGATACGCAGTATTTT. Its protein product is CASSRDGTDTQYF.

The chain combines TRBV6-5 with TRBJ1-4; tentatively, D is TRBD1 (5 bases). This CDR3 has 14 amino acids. Looked up from germline, CDR1 is MNHEY and CDR2 is SVGAGI. Trimming removed 4 bases from V and 2 bases from J, with 8 bases in between. Written as DNA, the CDR3 is TGTGCCAGCAGTTCACAGGTGACTAATGAAAAACTGTTTTTT. Protein: CASSSQVTNEKLFF.

The chain links TRBV28 to TRBJ1-2, with 8 positions matching TRBD1. The CDR3 is 15 residues long. CDR1 is MDHEN and CDR2 is SYDVKM in the germline V gene. V lost 3 bases to trimming and J lost 2 bases; unmatched junction nucleotides: 5. The CDR3 coding sequence is TGTGCCAGCAGTTTTGGGGACAGGCAGAACTATGGCTACACCTTC. Translating gives CASSFGDRQNYGYTF.

J is TRBJ2-3 and V is TRBV11-3; D not certain. The CDR3 is 16 amino acids. V lost 4 bases, J lost 4 bases, and 18 bases lay in between. Germline assignment: CDR1 SGHNT and CDR2 YENEEA. The CDR3 nucleotides read TGTGCCAGCAGCTCGACGGCAGATGGGCCCCCAGATACGCAGTATTTT. As protein: CASSSTADGPPDTQYF.

The chain is built from TRBV4-3 and TRBJ2-2, with 8 bases fitting TRBD1. The CDR3 is made up of 16 amino acids. The germline gives CDR1 LGHNA, CDR2 YSLEER. Losses at the gene ends were 4 bases for V and 3 bases for J; bases not matched to a gene: 7. The CDR3 loop reads CASSPRAGGDTGELFF. Written as DNA, the CDR3 is TGCGCCAGCAGCCCACGCGCAGGGGGCGACACCGGGGAGCTGTTTTTT.

The chain is built from TRBV5-4 and TRBJ2-7; tentatively, D is TRBD1 (6 bases). The germline CDR1 and CDR2 sequences are SGHNT and YYREEE (reference sequence). Trimming pared 0 bases from V and 6 bases from J, leaving 13 bases between. CDR3 length equals 14 residues. The chain's CDR3 is CASSLGTVPLEQYF. Written as DNA, the CDR3 is TGTGCCAGCAGCTTGGGGACAGTCCCCCTCGAGCAGTACTTC.

This chain uses TRBV12-3 or TRBV12-4 with TRBJ2-2; D is unclear. V was pared by 8 bases and J by 3 bases, with 7 bases between. This CDR3 region has 12 residues. CDR3: CASGQYTGELFF. CDR3 bases: TGTGCCAGCGGCCAGTACACCGGGGAGCTGTTTTTT.

The chain links TRBV9 to TRBJ2-6; weak D call: TRBD1 (6 bases). With 3 bases removed from V and 2 bases from J, the gap between germline ends came to 6 bases. There are 14 residues in the CDR3. The germline CDR1 and CDR2 sequences are SGDLS and YYNGEE. The CDR3 region has the DNA TGTGCCAGCAGCGCAGGGGCTGGGGCCAACGTCCTGACTTTC. Protein: CASSAGAGANVLTF.

The chain uses TRBV5-8 and TRBJ1-5, with a possible D match to TRBD1 (5 bases). CDR1 is SGHTS and CDR2 is YDEGEE in the germline V gene. Trimming removed 4 bases at V and 5 bases at J, with 16 bases between. The CDR3 length is 15 residues. CDR3 residues: CASSTPKTGYQPQHF. The CDR3 region has the DNA TGTGCCAGCAGCACTCCAAAAACAGGCTATCAGCCCCAGCATTTT.

The CDR3 DNA reads TGTGCCAGCAGGGAACAGGGTGGCAATCAGCCCCAGCATTTT. The encoded protein is CASREQGGNQPQHF. This chain uses TRBV2 with TRBJ1-5; perhaps TRBD1 as D (6 bases). This CDR3 has 14 amino acids. Deletions cut 6 bases from V and 2 bases from J, with 11 bases between. Germline CDR1 reads SNHLY; CDR2 reads FYNNEI.

The chain combines TRBV6-5 with TRBJ1-5, with D possibly being TRBD1 (5 bases). The CDR3 length is 12 residues. From germline, CDR1 is MNHEY and CDR2 SVGAGI. V lost 8 bases to trimming and J lost 1 base, with 6 bases between them. CDR3 nucleotides: TGTGCCAGCCAGGGAAGCAATCAGCCCCAGCATTTT. Encoded protein: CASQGSNQPQHF.

This chain's CDR3 is CATSMEGTGPQETQYF. The DNA of the CDR3 is TGTGCCACCTCTATGGAGGGGACAGGACCCCAAGAGACCCAGTACTTC. V is TRBV24-1 and J is TRBJ2-5; 8 bases are shared with TRBD1. The germline CDR1 and CDR2 sequences are KGHDR and SFDVKD. V shed 9 bases and J 1 base; nucleotides not matched to a gene: 12. The CDR3 totals 16 residues.

This clone appeared once. The genes are TRBV5-5 and TRBJ1-1; TRBD1 matches at 9 bases. CDR1 SGHKS and CDR2 YYEKEE come from the germline V gene (reference sequence). Trimming cost V 7 bases and J 0 bases; bases outside gene matches: 4. This CDR3 is 14 amino acids long. This chain's CDR3 is CASWRDRVNTEAFF. For the CDR3, the DNA is TGTGCCAGCTGGCGGGACAGGGTGAACACTGAAGCTTTCTTT.

The chain links TRBV29-1 to TRBJ2-1; D remains unclear. The CDR3 extends over 13 amino acids. CDR1 and CDR2 (germline): SQVTM, ANQGSEA. V was clipped by 7 bases and J by 0 bases, with 10 bases between them. Here the CDR3 reads CSGTKSSYNEQFF. CDR3 nucleotide sequence: TGCAGCGGAACCAAGAGCTCCTACAATGAGCAGTTCTTC.

The sample holds a few counts of this clone. The rearrangement uses TRBV21-1 and TRBJ1-2; TRBD1 is the table's D call and was not checked against the DNA. TRBV21-1 is described as a pseudogene. This CDR3 comprises 14 residues. The CDR3 DNA sequence: TGTGCCAGCTTTAGGCGGGGACAGGGTCATGGCTACACCTTC. It codes for CASFRRGQGHGYTF.

On this clone: Other DNA variants within this sample encode the same CDR3. The gene calls are TRBV18 and TRBJ1-4; D gene ambiguous. The CDR3 spans 13 residues. The ends were cut back, 6 bases at V and 5 bases at J, with 10 bases in the middle. Germline CDR1 and CDR2: KGHSH and LQKENI. The chain's CDR3 is CASSPGRNEKLFF. CDR3 DNA: TGTGCCAGCTCGCCGGGGAGAAATGAAAAACTGTTTTTT.